Below are 19 T cell receptor beta chains sequenced from a single sample in a study of blood T cell repertoires in COVID-19. Only in-frame clones appear in the TCRdb table, and some are missing; sequencing was by immunoSEQ multiplex PCR. The repertoire holds about 170,000 clones, 80% to 85% seen once, with about 2.7% in the top ten. Specimen: peripheral blood. The receptors derive from a human donor with acute or convalescent COVID-19. The donor label of this sample is uncertain.

CDR3 in DNA: TGCAGTGCTAGTTCTAGTGGCACAGGGTCTGGCTACACCTTC. Its translation: CSASSSGTGSGYTF. The V gene is TRBV20-1, the J gene TRBJ1-2, with D possibly being TRBD1 (6 bases). V dropped 3 bases and J dropped 7 bases, with 18 bases sitting between them. The CDR3 covers 14 residues. Looked up from germline, CDR1 is DFQATT and CDR2 is SNEGSKA (reference sequence).

The chain uses TRBV6-5 and TRBJ1-2; 7 bases agree with TRBD1. CDR1 and CDR2 (germline): MNHEY, SVGAGI. V gave up 2 bases and J gave up 5 bases; unmatched junction bases: 8. There are 15 residues in the CDR3. The CDR3 region has the DNA TGTGCCAGCAGTTACAGTCCGACAGGGCGGTATGGCTACACCTTC. It codes for CASSYSPTGRYGYTF.

The J gene is TRBJ1-4, the V gene TRBV12-3 or TRBV12-4; 9 positions match TRBD1. The V segment lost 8 bases and the J segment 7 bases; nucleotides outside the gene matches: 5. The CDR3 totals 13 residues. CDR3 DNA sequence: TGTGCCAGCGGGGGACAGGGCTTTGAAAAACTGTTTTTT. Its translation: CASGGQGFEKLFF.

The chain employs TRBV19 and TRBJ1-1; D possibly corresponds to TRBD1 (5 bases). The V gene lost 8 bases and the J gene lost 3 bases, with 13 bases spanning the gap. CDR1 is LNHDA, CDR2 SQIVND, per germline (reference sequence). The CDR3 consists of 13 residues. This CDR3 reads CASQMGGDTEAFF. The CDR3 DNA is TGTGCCAGTCAAATGGGGGGGGACACTGAAGCTTTCTTT.

V usage is TRBV11-2 and J usage is TRBJ2-2, with a tentative D call TRBD1 (5 bases). Germline V CDR1 and CDR2: SGHAT, FQNNGV. Trimming took off 6 bases at V and 6 bases at J, with 11 bases between the two ends. The CDR3 spans 13 residues. The CDR3 here is CASSRQSSGELFF. DNA of the CDR3: TGTGCCAGCAGTAGACAGAGCTCCGGGGAGCTGTTTTTT.

This sequence joins TRBV5-1 and TRBJ2-5, with 7 bases fitting TRBD2. Germline CDR1 SGHRS, CDR2 YFSETQ. CDR3 length: 14 amino acids. J was trimmed by 5 bases and V by 4 bases; bases with no gene match: 8. CDR3 sequence (DNA): TGCGCCAGCAGCCCGCAACTAGCGAAGGAGACCCAGTACTTC. This gives the protein CASSPQLAKETQYF.

This chain uses TRBV2 with TRBJ2-7, with TRBD1 identical over 7 bases. Germline V gives CDR1 SNHLY, CDR2 FYNNEI. The CDR3 sequence is 14 residues long. The V segment lost 6 bases and the J segment 2 bases; nucleotides outside the gene matches: 7. CDR3 protein: CASRPGTAPYEQYF. The CDR3 DNA sequence: TGTGCCAGCAGACCGGGGACAGCACCCTACGAGCAGTACTTC. Full variable domain (missing parts from reference TRBV2 and TRBJ2-7): EPEVTQTPSHQVTQMGQEVILRCVPISNHLYFYWYRQILGQKVEFLVSFYNNEISEKSEIFDDQFSVERPDGSNFTLKIRSTKLEDSAMYFCASRPGTAPYEQYFGPGTRLTVT.

This rearrangement joins TRBV5-1 to TRBJ2-7, with D perhaps TRBD1 (6 bases). The V end was cut by 3 bases, the J end by 3 bases, with 16 bases between. Looked up from germline, CDR1 is SGHRS and CDR2 is YFSETQ. This CDR3 spans 15 amino acids. The CDR3 nucleotides are TGCGCCAGCAGCTCCCAGGCAGGGGCCGACTACGAGCAGTACTTC. Amino acid sequence: CASSSQAGADYEQYF.

This sequence joins TRBV18 and TRBJ2-2; the match to TRBD1 covers 8 bases. Per the germline V gene, CDR1 is KGHSH and CDR2 is LQKENI. With 8 bases clipped from V and 4 bases from J, the junction kept 3 bases outside the gene matches. CDR3 length: 13 residues. The CDR3 is CASLGQGTGELFF. As DNA, the CDR3 is TGTGCCAGCCTTGGACAGGGCACCGGGGAGCTGTTTTTT.

This chain uses TRBV11-2 with TRBJ2-1; D is undetermined. The ends were cut back, 0 bases at V and 5 bases at J, with 5 bases in the middle. CDR3 length equals 13 residues. From germline, CDR1 is SGHAT and CDR2 FQNNGV. CDR3 nucleotides: TGTGCCAGCAGCTTAGAGGCAAACAATGAGCAGTTCTTC. Translating it yields CASSLEANNEQFF.

V usage is TRBV28 and J usage is TRBJ1-1; D ambiguous. V was cut by 5 bases and J by 11 bases, with 21 bases left in between. From germline, CDR1 is MDHEN and CDR2 SYDVKM. The CDR3 covers 14 residues. The CDR3 sequence is CASSEGTVPYSAFF. The CDR3, as DNA: TGTGCCAGCAGTGAGGGAACGGTTCCATACTCGGCTTTCTTT.

The chain recombines TRBV19 with TRBJ2-5; possible D gene TRBD2, 7 bases. The CDR3 consists of 18 residues. Trimming took off 3 bases at V and 4 bases at J, with 24 bases between the two ends. Germline loops: CDR1 LNHDA, CDR2 SQIVND (reference sequence). This CDR3 reads CASSIGGVRGGYSETQYF. CDR3 nucleotides: TGTGCCAGTAGTATCGGTGGGGTGAGGGGGGGGTACTCAGAGACCCAGTACTTC.

The chain couples TRBV19 to TRBJ1-2; TRBD1 is a possible D gene (6 bases). Germline-derived CDR1 and CDR2 are LNHDA and SQIVND (reference sequence). V was trimmed by 5 bases and J by 4 bases, leaving 14 bases between them. The CDR3 runs 14 residues. CDR3 residues: CASSPPTGTYGYTF. CDR3 nucleotide sequence: TGTGCCAGTAGTCCCCCGACAGGAACCTATGGCTACACCTTC.

V gene TRBV11-2 combines with J gene TRBJ2-1; D not resolved. CDR3 length equals 15 residues. With 6 bases removed from V and 3 bases from J, the gap between germline ends came to 15 bases. The V gene's germline CDR1 is SGHAT and CDR2 FQNNGV. This chain's CDR3 is CASSTSGGNYNEQFF. In DNA form, the CDR3 reads TGTGCCAGCAGTACCTCTGGCGGTAACTACAATGAGCAGTTCTTC.

The rearrangement links TRBV6-5 to TRBJ1-1, with D possibly matching TRBD1 (6 bases). Trimming stripped 7 bases from V and 10 bases from J, with 22 bases between. This CDR3 is built from 14 residues. CDR1 MNHEY and CDR2 SVGAGI come from the germline V gene. The CDR3 is CASTLEGDGLVAFF. The CDR3 coding sequence is TGTGCCAGCACCTTAGAGGGGGATGGACTCGTAGCTTTCTTT.

CDR3: CASPPGAGGAQETQYF. In DNA form, the CDR3 reads TGTGCCAGCCCCCCGGGGGCGGGGGGCGCGCAAGAGACCCAGTACTTC. V and J are TRBV28 and TRBJ2-5, with 8 positions matching TRBD2. With 8 bases clipped from V and 2 bases from J, the junction kept 13 bases outside the gene matches. Germline CDR1 MDHEN, CDR2 SYDVKM. This CDR3 has 16 residues.

The J gene is TRBJ1-5, the V gene TRBV2; D is perhaps TRBD1 (6 bases). The CDR3 runs to 15 residues. Germline loops: CDR1 SNHLY, CDR2 FYNNEI. Between the trimmed V and J ends, which lost 7 bases and 2 bases, there was a span of 15 bases. CDR3 sequence reads: CASTPGQPGNQPQHF. CDR3 DNA: TGTGCCAGCACCCCGGGACAACCTGGCAATCAGCCCCAGCATTTT. Complete variable domain (other parts from reference TRBV2 and TRBJ1-5): EPEVTQTPSHQVTQMGQEVILRCVPISNHLYFYWYRQILGQKVEFLVSFYNNEISEKSEIFDDQFSVERPDGSNFTLKIRSTKLEDSAMYFCASTPGQPGNQPQHFGDGTRLSIL.

The chain combines TRBV2 with TRBJ2-7; D possibly corresponds to TRBD2 (6 bases). CDR1 is SNHLY and CDR2 is FYNNEI in the germline V gene. The V and J ends lost 7 bases and 5 bases respectively, with 18 bases between them. The CDR3 is made up of 14 amino acids. The CDR3 is CASNREREQDEQYF. CDR3 bases: TGTGCCAGCAACCGGGAGAGGGAACAAGACGAGCAGTACTTC.

This rearrangement joins TRBV11-2 to TRBJ2-7; 9 bases line up with TRBD1. Per germline, CDR1 SGHAT and CDR2 FQNNGV. The CDR3 spans 15 residues. J was trimmed by 2 bases and V by 2 bases; bases with no gene match: 4. CDR3 region: CASSLPGTGPYEQYF. DNA of the CDR3: TGTGCCAGCAGCTTACCTGGGACAGGGCCCTACGAGCAGTACTTC. Supplemented by reference TRBV11-2 and TRBJ2-7, the full variable domain reads EAGVAQSPRYKIIEKRQSVAFWCNPISGHATLYWYQQILGQGPKLLIQFQNNGVVDDSQLPKDRFSAERLKGVDSTLKIQPAKLEDSAVYLCASSLPGTGPYEQYFGPGTRLTVT.